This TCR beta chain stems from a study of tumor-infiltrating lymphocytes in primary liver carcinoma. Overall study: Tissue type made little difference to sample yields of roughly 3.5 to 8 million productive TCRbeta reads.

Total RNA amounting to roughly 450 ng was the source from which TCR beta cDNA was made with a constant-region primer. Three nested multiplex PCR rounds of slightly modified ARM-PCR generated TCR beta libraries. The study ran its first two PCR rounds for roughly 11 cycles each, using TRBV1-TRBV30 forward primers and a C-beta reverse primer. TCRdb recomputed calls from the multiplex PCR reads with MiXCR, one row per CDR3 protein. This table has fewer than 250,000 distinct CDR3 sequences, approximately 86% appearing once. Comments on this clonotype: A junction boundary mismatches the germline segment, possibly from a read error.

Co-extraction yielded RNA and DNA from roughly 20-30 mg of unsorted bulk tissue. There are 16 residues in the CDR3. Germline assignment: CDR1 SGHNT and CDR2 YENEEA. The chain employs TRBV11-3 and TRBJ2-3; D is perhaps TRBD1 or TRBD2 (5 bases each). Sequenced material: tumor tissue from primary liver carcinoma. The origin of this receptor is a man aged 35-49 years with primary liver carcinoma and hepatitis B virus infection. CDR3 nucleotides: TGTGCCAGCACCTTAGACAGCGCGACTATAACAGATAGGCAGTATTTT. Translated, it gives CASTLDSATITDRQYF.